Listed below are T cell receptor beta chains from one sample, sequenced in a study of control samples from healthy donors and cancer patients. Using immunoSEQ multiplex PCR, the repertoire was profiled, and TCRdb retains in-frame clones only, with some absent. The table has roughly 130,000 clones, 92% seen once. Sequences were obtained from blood. The receptors originated from a man aged 30 to 39 in good health. Both conserved end residues are part of each CDR3. A D gene is named only where the DNA matches it firmly. Clone size appears in some rows only: once, few, many, or a class for an expanded clone.

CDR3aa,CDR3nt,d_gene,abundance,j_gene,v_gene
CASSPERSQFF,TGTGCCAGCTCCCCGGAGCGGTCACAGTTCTTC,.,.,TRBJ2-1,TRBV12-3/TRBV12-4
CASRTDRDSYEQYF,TGTGCCAGCAGGACGGACAGGGACTCCTACGAGCAGTACTTC,TRBD1,.,TRBJ2-7,TRBV7-8
CASSFMSGGNTEAFF,TGTGCCAGCAGTTTCATGTCAGGGGGCAACACTGAAGCTTTCTTT,TRBD1,.,TRBJ1-1,TRBV27
CASSPQGDRPYTGELFF,TGCGCCAGCAGCCCCCAAGGGGACAGACCGTACACCGGGGAGCTGTTTTTT,TRBD1,.,TRBJ2-2,TRBV4-3
CASSQGLAGAYEQYF,TGCGCCAGCAGCCAGGGACTAGCGGGAGCCTACGAGCAGTACTTC,TRBD2,.,TRBJ2-7,TRBV5-1
CASSVDNEQFF,TGTGCCAGCAGTGTGGACAATGAGCAGTTCTTC,.,.,TRBJ2-1,TRBV2
CASSNFSPLLAGNYEQYF,TGTGCCAGCAGCAATTTTTCTCCGTTGCTAGCGGGGAATTACGAGCAGTACTTC,TRBD2,.,TRBJ2-7,TRBV7-8
CASSEAGGQTDTQYF,TGTGCCAGCAGTGAAGCCGGGGGGCAAACAGATACGCAGTATTTT,.,.,TRBJ2-3,TRBV6-1
CASSLQGPYNSPLHF,TGTGCCAGCAGCTTACAGGGCCCATATAATTCACCCCTCCACTTT,.,.,TRBJ1-6,TRBV28
CASSYIVFGQHYEQYF,TGTGCCAGCAGTTACATCGTATTTGGGCAGCACTACGAGCAGTACTTC,.,.,TRBJ2-7,TRBV6-2/TRBV6-3
CASKGTVSTDTQYF,TGTGCCAGCAAAGGGACGGTTAGCACAGATACGCAGTATTTT,.,.,TRBJ2-3,TRBV2
CASSGGRAEKNTEAFF,TGCGCCAGCAGTGGGGGAAGGGCAGAAAAGAACACTGAAGCTTTCTTT,.,.,TRBJ1-1,TRBV4-1
CASSESLTGVPMNF,TGTGCCAGCAGTGAAAGCTTGACGGGCGTCCCAATGAACTTC,.,.,TRBJ2-4,TRBV6-1
CASSHYSGGSGEQYF,TGTGCCAGCAGCCACTATAGCGGAGGTTCGGGCGAGCAGTACTTC,.,once,TRBJ2-7,TRBV3-1/TRBV3-2
CASSPHGGGGGPDTQYF,TGTGCCAGCAGCCCCCATGGAGGGGGCGGTGGGCCGGATACGCAGTATTTT,.,.,TRBJ2-3,TRBV9
CASRGTGRSYEQYF,TGTGCCAGCAGGGGGACAGGGCGTTCCTACGAGCAGTACTTC,TRBD1,once,TRBJ2-7,TRBV28
CASSLRRVPYNEQFF,TGTGCCAGCAGTCTCAGGCGAGTCCCCTACAATGAGCAGTTCTTC,.,once,TRBJ2-1,TRBV27
CASRRTSGIYNEQFF,TGTGCCAGCAGAAGGACTAGCGGGATCTACAATGAGCAGTTCTTC,TRBD2,once,TRBJ2-1,TRBV2
CSVEEAAQYRVRSPLHF,TGCAGCGTTGAAGAAGCCGCCCAATACAGGGTCCGTTCACCCCTCCACTTT,.,.,TRBJ1-6,TRBV29-1
CASSLEWGRRETQYF,TGTGCCAGCAGCTTAGAATGGGGAAGGCGGGAGACCCAGTACTTC,.,.,TRBJ2-5,TRBV11-2
CASLREGGIVAEAFF,TGTGCCAGCTTACGAGAAGGGGGCATTGTGGCTGAAGCTTTCTTT,TRBD1,.,TRBJ1-1,TRBV2
CATSDTPGGGGNEQFF,TGTGCCACCAGTGACACCCCGGGAGGGGGTGGAAATGAGCAGTTCTTC,TRBD2,.,TRBJ2-1,TRBV24-1
CASSPGRGGANYGYTF,TGTGCCAGCAGTCCGGGGCGAGGGGGCGCGAACTATGGCTACACCTTC,TRBD1,.,TRBJ1-2,TRBV27
CASMNGGRHNEQFF,TGTGCCAGCATGAATGGGGGTAGACACAATGAGCAGTTCTTC,.,.,TRBJ2-1,TRBV27
CASSDDRDSNRPQHF,TGTGCCAGCAGTGATGACAGGGATAGCAATCGACCCCAGCATTTT,TRBD1,.,TRBJ1-5,TRBV2
CASRRRGSGQGTNQPQHF,TGTGCCAGCAGACGCAGAGGGAGCGGACAGGGGACCAATCAGCCCCAGCATTTT,TRBD1,.,TRBJ1-5,TRBV28
CASSLGQNEQFF,TGCGCCAGCAGCTTGGGCCAAAATGAGCAGTTCTTC,.,.,TRBJ2-1,TRBV5-1
CASSPGTGGNIQYF,TGTGCCAGCAGTCCCGGGACAGGGGGAAACATTCAGTACTTC,TRBD1,.,TRBJ2-4,TRBV6-5
CASSLRLAGALYNEQFF,TGTGCCAGCAGTTTAAGGCTAGCGGGAGCTCTTTACAATGAGCAGTTCTTC,TRBD2,.,TRBJ2-1,TRBV27
CASSELTGTSTDTQYF,TGTGCCAGCAGCGAACTTACTGGGACGAGCACAGATACGCAGTATTTT,.,.,TRBJ2-3,TRBV28
CASSPGTGEPGELFF,TGTGCCAGCAGTCCTGGGACAGGGGAACCCGGGGAGCTGTTTTTT,TRBD1,.,TRBJ2-2,TRBV27
CASRRNRNTEAFF,TGTGCCAGCAGACGAAACAGGAACACTGAAGCTTTCTTT,.,.,TRBJ1-1,TRBV7-8
CASSRGQNTEAFF,TGTGCCAGCAGTCGAGGCCAGAACACTGAAGCTTTCTTT,.,many,TRBJ1-1,TRBV27
CASSRLAGQETQYF,TGCGCCAGCAGTAGACTAGCGGGTCAAGAGACCCAGTACTTC,TRBD2,.,TRBJ2-5,TRBV10-1
CSVVTGIYEQYF,TGCAGCGTTGTTACAGGGATCTACGAGCAGTACTTC,.,.,TRBJ2-7,TRBV29-1
CATSREVSGLTNQPQHF,TGTGCCACCAGCAGAGAGGTCTCAGGCCTTACTAATCAGCCCCAGCATTTT,.,.,TRBJ1-5,TRBV15
CASSRTGDSSPLHF,TGTGCCAGCAGCCGGACAGGGGATTCTTCACCCCTCCACTTT,TRBD1,.,TRBJ1-6,TRBV6-5
CASSPTGRDTEAFF,TGTGCCAGCAGCCCGACAGGGCGGGACACTGAAGCTTTCTTT,TRBD1,.,TRBJ1-1,TRBV9
CASGPPPSRNDYEQYF,TGTGCTAGTGGTCCCCCCCCAAGTAGAAATGACTACGAGCAGTACTTC,.,.,TRBJ2-7,TRBV12-5
CASSLGPASGRYEQYF,TGTGCCAGCAGCTTAGGACCCGCTAGCGGGAGGTACGAGCAGTACTTC,TRBD2,.,TRBJ2-7,TRBV11-2
CSVGQGAMRSEQYF,TGCAGCGTTGGACAGGGGGCTATGAGGAGCGAGCAGTACTTC,TRBD1,.,TRBJ2-7,TRBV29-1
CASSIGGINEKLFF,TGTGCCAGTAGTATAGGTGGGATTAATGAAAAACTGTTTTTT,.,once,TRBJ1-4,TRBV19
CASSTTVWSGRSYNEQFF,TGTGCCAGCAGTACCACCGTGTGGAGCGGGAGGTCCTACAATGAGCAGTTCTTC,TRBD2,.,TRBJ2-1,TRBV27
CASSLLGDRVAYEQYF,TGTGCCAGCAGCTTATTAGGTGACAGGGTCGCCTACGAGCAGTACTTC,TRBD1,.,TRBJ2-7,TRBV7-6
CASSFGQGNSPLHF,TGTGCCAGCAGCTTCGGGCAGGGTAATTCACCCCTCCACTTT,.,.,TRBJ1-6,TRBV5-6
CSVEQGAYEQYF,TGCAGCGTTGAACAGGGGGCCTACGAGCAGTACTTC,TRBD1,.,TRBJ2-7,TRBV29-1
CASSLERARVTGELFF,TGTGCCAGCAGCTTGGAGCGGGCTCGCGTCACCGGGGAGCTGTTTTTT,.,.,TRBJ2-2,TRBV5-6
CASRTGTGNTEAFF,TGTGCCAGCAGGACAGGAACGGGAAACACTGAAGCTTTCTTT,.,.,TRBJ1-1,TRBV6-5
CASSWGVDPGYEQYF,TGTGCCAGCAGTTGGGGGGTCGACCCGGGTTACGAGCAGTACTTC,.,.,TRBJ2-7,TRBV27
CASTVAGRRSSYEQYF,TGTGCCAGTACCGTCGCGGGCAGGCGTAGCTCCTACGAGCAGTACTTC,.,.,TRBJ2-7,TRBV2
CASSLSGGGYTF,TGTGCCAGTAGTTTATCAGGGGGCGGCTACACCTTC,TRBD1,.,TRBJ1-2,TRBV19
CASRPSGTSVTGELFF,TGTGCCAGCAGACCTTCCGGGACTAGTGTTACCGGGGAGCTGTTTTTT,TRBD2,.,TRBJ2-2,TRBV6-2/TRBV6-3